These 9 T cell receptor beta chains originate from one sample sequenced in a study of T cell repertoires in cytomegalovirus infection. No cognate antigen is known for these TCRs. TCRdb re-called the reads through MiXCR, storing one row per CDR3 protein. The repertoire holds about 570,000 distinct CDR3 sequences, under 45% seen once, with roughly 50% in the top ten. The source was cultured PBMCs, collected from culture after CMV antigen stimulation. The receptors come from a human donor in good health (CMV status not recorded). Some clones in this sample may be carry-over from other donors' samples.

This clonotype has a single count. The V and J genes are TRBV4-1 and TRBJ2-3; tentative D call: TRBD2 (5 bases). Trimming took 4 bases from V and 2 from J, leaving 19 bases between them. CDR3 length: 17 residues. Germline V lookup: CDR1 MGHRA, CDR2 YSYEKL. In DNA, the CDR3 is TGCGCCAGCAGCCCCCCGCTTCCAGCGGTGATCACAGATACGCAGTATTTT. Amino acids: CASSPPLPAVITDTQYF.

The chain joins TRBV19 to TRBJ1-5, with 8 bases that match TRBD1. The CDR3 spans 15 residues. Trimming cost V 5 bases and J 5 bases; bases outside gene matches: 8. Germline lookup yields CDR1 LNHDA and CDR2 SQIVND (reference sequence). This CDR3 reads CASSLRTGSHQPQHF. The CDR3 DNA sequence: TGTGCCAGTAGTCTACGGACAGGGAGTCATCAGCCCCAGCATTTT.

This CDR3 is CASSPGQTNTEAFF. Here the CDR3 DNA reads TGTGCCAGCAGCCCCGGGCAGACGAACACTGAAGCTTTCTTT. The chain recombines TRBV7-2 with TRBJ1-1, with D unresolved. CDR3 length equals 14 residues. CDR1 SGHTA and CDR2 FQGNSA come from the germline V gene. With 5 bases removed from V and 1 base from J, the gap between germline ends came to 11 bases.

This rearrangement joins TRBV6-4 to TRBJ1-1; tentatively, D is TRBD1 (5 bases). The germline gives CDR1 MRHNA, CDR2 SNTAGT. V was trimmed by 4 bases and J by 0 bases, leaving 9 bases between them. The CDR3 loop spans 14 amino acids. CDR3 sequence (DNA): TGTGCCAGCAGTGCTGGGGGGGTGAACACTGAAGCTTTCTTT. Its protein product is CASSAGGVNTEAFF.

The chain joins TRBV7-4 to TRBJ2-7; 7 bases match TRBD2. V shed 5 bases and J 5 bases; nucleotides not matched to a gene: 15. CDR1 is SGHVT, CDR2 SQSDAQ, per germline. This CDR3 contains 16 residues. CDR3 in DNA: TGTGCCAGCAGCCACCTCCCAGGGAGGGGCCCGAACGAGCAGTACTTC. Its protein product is CASSHLPGRGPNEQYF.

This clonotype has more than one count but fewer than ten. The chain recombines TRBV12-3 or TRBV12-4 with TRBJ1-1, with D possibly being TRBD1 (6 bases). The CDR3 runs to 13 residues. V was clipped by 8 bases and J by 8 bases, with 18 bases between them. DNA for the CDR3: TGTGCCAGCTACCCAGGGGCGGCTGGAGAAGCTTTCTTT. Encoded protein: CASYPGAAGEAFF.

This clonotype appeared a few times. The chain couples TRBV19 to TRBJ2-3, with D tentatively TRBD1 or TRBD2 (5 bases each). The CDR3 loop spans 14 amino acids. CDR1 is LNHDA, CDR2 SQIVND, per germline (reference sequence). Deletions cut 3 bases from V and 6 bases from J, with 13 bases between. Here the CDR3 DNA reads TGTGCCAGTAGTATCCAGCGGCACAGGGATACGCAGTATTTT. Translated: CASSIQRHRDTQYF.

The DNA of the CDR3 is TGTGCCAGCACCTATTCAACAGGGGTCAAGGCCGGGGAGCTGTTTTTT. It translates to CASTYSTGVKAGELFF. The chain links TRBV6-5 to TRBJ2-2, with 7 bases fitting TRBD1. The germline gives CDR1 MNHEY, CDR2 SVGAGI. V lost 7 bases and J lost 6; bases outside the gene matches: 14. CDR3 size: 16 residues.

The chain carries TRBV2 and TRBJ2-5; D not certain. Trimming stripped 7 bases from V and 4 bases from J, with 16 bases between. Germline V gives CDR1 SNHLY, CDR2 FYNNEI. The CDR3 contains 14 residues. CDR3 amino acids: CASTQSPVGETQYF. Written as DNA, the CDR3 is TGTGCCAGCACCCAGAGCCCGGTTGGAGAGACCCAGTACTTC.